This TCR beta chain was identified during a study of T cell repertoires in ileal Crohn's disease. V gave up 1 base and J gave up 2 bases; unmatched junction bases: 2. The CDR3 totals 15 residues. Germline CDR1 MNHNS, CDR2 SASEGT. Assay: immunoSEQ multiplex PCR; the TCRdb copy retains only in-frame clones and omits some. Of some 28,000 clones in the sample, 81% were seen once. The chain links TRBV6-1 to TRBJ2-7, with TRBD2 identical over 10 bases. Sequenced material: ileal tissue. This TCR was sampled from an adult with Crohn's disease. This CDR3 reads CASSEESGGAYEQYF. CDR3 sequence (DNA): TGTGCCAGCAGTGAAGAAAGCGGGGGGGCCTACGAGCAGTACTTC.